This is a list of T cell receptor beta chains from one sample in a study of blood T cells in healthy people across ages. Via MiXCR, TCRdb re-called the 5' RACE reads, giving one row per CDR3 protein. The data show some 920,000 distinct CDR3 sequences, about 53% seen once. The material sequenced was blood. These receptors were collected from a woman aged 60-75 years in good health. Both conserved end residues are part of each CDR3. A D gene is named only where the DNA matches it firmly. Size tells how often a clone was seen (once, few, many) or the class of an expanded clone, and some rows leave it out.

size: few; length: 13; D: -; J: TRBJ2-7; V: TRBV28; DNA: TGTGCCAGCAGTTTAGGGGCTCAGGACGAGCAGTACTTC; CDR3: CASSLGAQDEQYF
size: -; length: 15; D: -; J: TRBJ2-6; V: TRBV27; DNA: TGTGCCAGCAGTTTATTCTATGCGGCCTCCAACGTCCCGACTTTC; CDR3: CASSLFYAASNVPTF
size: few; length: 15; D: TRBD2; J: TRBJ2-7; V: TRBV27; DNA: TGTGCCAGCAGTAAACGGACTAGCGGGAGTTACGAGCAGTACTTC; CDR3: CASSKRTSGSYEQYF
size: few; length: 13; D: -; J: TRBJ2-7; V: TRBV2; DNA: TGTGCCAGCAGTACCGACAGAAACTACGAGCAGTACTTC; CDR3: CASSTDRNYEQYF
size: -; length: 13; D: -; J: TRBJ2-7; V: TRBV12-3/TRBV12-4; DNA: TGTGCCAGCAGTTACAAACAGGACTACGAGCAGTACTTC; CDR3: CASSYKQDYEQYF
size: -; length: 17; D: TRBD2; J: TRBJ2-7; V: TRBV18; DNA: TGTGCCAGCTCACCACAGGGCCGGGAGGTGCCTACCTACGAGCAGTACTTC; CDR3: CASSPQGREVPTYEQYF
size: few; length: 15; D: -; J: TRBJ2-7; V: TRBV14; DNA: TGTGCCAGCAGCCAAGAAAAGGGGGTCTCAATCGAGCAGTACTTC; CDR3: CASSQEKGVSIEQYF
size: few; length: 14; D: -; J: TRBJ2-5; V: TRBV3-1; DNA: TGTGCCAGCAGCCAAACCCCGACAGGTACTGGGCAGTACTTC; CDR3: CASSQTPTGTGQYF
size: -; length: 13; D: TRBD1; J: TRBJ2-3; V: TRBV5-4; DNA: TGTGCCGGGGGGACAGGGCGAGCAGATACGCAGTATTTT; CDR3: CAGGTGRADTQYF
size: -; length: 16; D: TRBD2; J: TRBJ2-7; V: TRBV7-3; DNA: TGTGCCAGCAGCCCGAGTCGGACTAGTTCCTACAATGAGCAGTACTTC; CDR3: CASSPSRTSSYNEQYF
size: -; length: 15; D: TRBD2; J: TRBJ2-7; V: TRBV18; DNA: TGTGCCGGCTCACAGGGACTAGCGAGAAACAATGAGCAGTACTTC; CDR3: CAGSQGLARNNEQYF
size: -; length: 15; D: -; J: TRBJ2-6; V: TRBV5-5; DNA: TGTGCCAGCAGCTTGGAAGCTTCTGGGGCCAACGTCCTGACTTTC; CDR3: CASSLEASGANVLTF
size: -; length: 14; D: -; J: TRBJ2-2; V: TRBV20-1; DNA: TGCAGTGCTAGAGACGCAATACTCACCGGGGAGCTGTTTTTT; CDR3: CSARDAILTGELFF
size: few; length: 14; D: -; J: TRBJ2-5; V: TRBV4-2; DNA: TGTGCCAGCAGCCAAGATAGGCAGCAAGAGACCCAGTACTTC; CDR3: CASSQDRQQETQYF
size: -; length: 14; D: -; J: TRBJ2-3; V: TRBV29-1; DNA: TGCAGCGTTGAAGCCCTGGTGAGGGGGGATACGCAGTATTTT; CDR3: CSVEALVRGDTQYF
size: few; length: 16; D: -; J: TRBJ1-5; V: TRBV4-1; DNA: TGCGCCAGCAGCCAAGGAGGCAGGGCTAGCAATCAGCCCCAGCATTTT; CDR3: CASSQGGRASNQPQHF
size: -; length: 15; D: -; J: TRBJ2-2; V: TRBV5-1; DNA: TGCGCCAGCAGCTCCGGAGGGGGCGACACCGGGGAGCTGTTTTTT; CDR3: CASSSGGGDTGELFF
size: -; length: 13; D: TRBD1; J: TRBJ2-3; V: TRBV6-5; DNA: TGTGCCAGCAGAGGACAGGGTCCAGATACGCAGTATTTT; CDR3: CASRGQGPDTQYF
size: few; length: 15; D: -; J: TRBJ1-1; V: TRBV2; DNA: TGTGCCAGCAGTCTATACCGCGGACGGAACACTGAAGCTTTCTTT; CDR3: CASSLYRGRNTEAFF
size: once; length: 12; D: -; J: TRBJ2-3; V: TRBV9; DNA: TGTGCCGGCAGCGTAGACACAGATACGCAGTATTTT; CDR3: CAGSVDTDTQYF
size: few; length: 14; D: TRBD2; J: TRBJ2-7; V: TRBV7-2; DNA: TGTGCCAGCAGCTACAGCGGGAACATTTACGAGCAGTACTTC; CDR3: CASSYSGNIYEQYF
size: few; length: 15; D: -; J: TRBJ2-5; V: TRBV15; DNA: TGTGCCACCAGCAGAGATAGCGGCGGAGACGAGACCCAGTACTTC; CDR3: CATSRDSGGDETQYF
size: few; length: 14; D: -; J: TRBJ1-1; V: TRBV4-1; DNA: TGCGCCAGCAGACCTCAGGCAGTGGACACTGAAGCTTTCTTT; CDR3: CASRPQAVDTEAFF
size: -; length: 17; D: -; J: TRBJ2-7; V: TRBV6-1; DNA: TGTGCCAGCAGAAGTTACGGACAGGGAGGGTGGGGGCCTGAGCAGTACTTC; CDR3: CASRSYGQGGWGPEQYF
size: -; length: 15; D: -; J: TRBJ2-1; V: TRBV13; DNA: TGTGCCAGCAGCCGGGGACCAGACCCCCACAATGAGCAGTTCTTC; CDR3: CASSRGPDPHNEQFF
size: -; length: 20; D: TRBD2; J: TRBJ2-2; V: TRBV29-1; DNA: TGCAGCGTTGAGACGAGTCGCTTGGGACTAGCGGGGAGTGGCACCGGGGAGCTGTTTTTT; CDR3: CSVETSRLGLAGSGTGELFF
size: -; length: 12; D: -; J: TRBJ1-1; V: TRBV30; DNA: TGTGCCTGGAGTGTAGTGGGGGCTGAAGCTTTCTTT; CDR3: CAWSVVGAEAFF
size: -; length: 16; D: TRBD2; J: TRBJ2-7; V: TRBV10-3; DNA: TGTGCCATCAGTCAGGACAGCGCTAGCGGGAGGGTCGAGCAGTACTTC; CDR3: CAISQDSASGRVEQYF
size: -; length: 16; D: TRBD1; J: TRBJ2-4; V: TRBV20-1; DNA: TGCAGTGCCCCGGTCGGACAGGGGGCCACTGGGAACATTCAGTACTTC; CDR3: CSAPVGQGATGNIQYF
size: -; length: 14; D: TRBD1; J: TRBJ2-1; V: TRBV5-1; DNA: TGCGCCAGTCAAGACAGGGTTTTCCGTGATGAGCAGTTCTTC; CDR3: CASQDRVFRDEQFF
size: few; length: 13; D: -; J: TRBJ2-7; V: TRBV28; DNA: TGTGCCAGCAGAACGGGGGGCTGGGACGAGCAGTACTTC; CDR3: CASRTGGWDEQYF
size: once; length: 15; D: TRBD2; J: TRBJ2-7; V: TRBV5-1; DNA: TGCGCCAGCAGCTTTCGGACTAGCGGGGACTACGAGCAGTACTTC; CDR3: CASSFRTSGDYEQYF
size: -; length: 18; D: -; J: TRBJ2-4; V: TRBV21-1; DNA: TGTGCCAGATCCGGGACGGTTACTAGCGGAGGAGCCAAAAACATTCAGTACTTC; CDR3: CARSGTVTSGGAKNIQYF
size: -; length: 12; D: -; J: TRBJ1-1; V: TRBV10-3; DNA: TGTGCCAGCTCGGGGGGGGGCACTGAAGCTTTCTTT; CDR3: CASSGGGTEAFF
size: -; length: 16; D: -; J: TRBJ2-6; V: TRBV2; DNA: TGTGCCAGCAGCCTAAATAGGGCCTCTGGGGCCAACGTCCTGACTTTC; CDR3: CASSLNRASGANVLTF
size: -; length: 13; D: TRBD1; J: TRBJ1-5; V: TRBV12-3/TRBV12-4; DNA: TGTGCCAGCAGTGGACAGGGGGTTCAGCCCCAGCATTTT; CDR3: CASSGQGVQPQHF
size: -; length: 14; D: -; J: TRBJ2-7; V: TRBV10-3; DNA: TGTGCCATCAGGGATTACGCTGTTGGTTACGAGCAGTACTTC; CDR3: CAIRDYAVGYEQYF
size: -; length: 14; D: TRBD2; J: TRBJ2-1; V: TRBV20-1; DNA: TGCAATGCTACCTCAGCGGGAGGGCGGGATGAGCAGTTCTTC; CDR3: CNATSAGGRDEQFF
size: -; length: 18; D: -; J: TRBJ1-6; V: TRBV7-8; DNA: TGTGCCAGCAGCGCCCGAGCGTTAGAAAGCTCCTATAATTCACCCCTCCACTTT; CDR3: CASSARALESSYNSPLHF
size: -; length: 14; D: -; J: TRBJ2-7; V: TRBV25-1; DNA: TGTGCCAGCAGTGAATACAGGAAGTACAATGAGCAGTACTTC; CDR3: CASSEYRKYNEQYF
size: -; length: 14; D: -; J: TRBJ2-7; V: TRBV11-2; DNA: TGTGCCAGCAGCTTAGGGTGGCGGAACTACGAGCAGTACTTC; CDR3: CASSLGWRNYEQYF
size: -; length: 17; D: -; J: TRBJ1-5; V: TRBV28; DNA: TGTGCCAGCAGTTTTACCCCGAGGACGGCGGGGAGGCAGCCCCAGCATTTT; CDR3: CASSFTPRTAGRQPQHF
size: -; length: 15; D: TRBD1; J: TRBJ1-6; V: TRBV4-1; DNA: TGCGCCAGCAGCCAAGTTGGACAGGGGAGATCACCCCTCCACTTT; CDR3: CASSQVGQGRSPLHF
size: -; length: 12; D: -; J: TRBJ1-5; V: TRBV11-2; DNA: TGTGCCAGCAGCCAAAAGGAACAGCCCCAGCATTTT; CDR3: CASSQKEQPQHF
size: -; length: 14; D: -; J: TRBJ2-4; V: TRBV11-2; DNA: TGTGCCAGCAGCTTAGTTCCCGGGTTGGTAGAGCAGTACTTC; CDR3: CASSLVPGLVEQYF
size: -; length: 12; D: -; J: TRBJ2-4; V: TRBV28; DNA: TGTGCCAGCAGTTTAGGTGTCGGCGGGCAGTACTTC; CDR3: CASSLGVGGQYF
size: few; length: 13; D: -; J: TRBJ1-2; V: TRBV4-1; DNA: TGCGCCAGCAGCCAAGGACCCGGAAGCGGCTACACCTTC; CDR3: CASSQGPGSGYTF
size: -; length: 16; D: TRBD2; J: TRBJ2-3; V: TRBV27; DNA: TGTGCCAGCAGTTCTCCCCCAAGCGGGAGGGAGGATACGCAGTATTTT; CDR3: CASSSPPSGREDTQYF
size: -; length: 17; D: -; J: TRBJ2-6; V: TRBV24-1; DNA: TGTGCCACCAGTGATTTTCCAGACCCGTCTGGGGCCAACGTCCTGACTTTC; CDR3: CATSDFPDPSGANVLTF
size: few; length: 16; D: TRBD2; J: TRBJ2-3; V: TRBV18; DNA: TGTGCCAGCTCACCGCTGGGAGGGCGGTTTGCAGATACGCAGTATTTT; CDR3: CASSPLGGRFADTQYF
size: -; length: 13; D: -; J: TRBJ2-7; V: TRBV7-2; DNA: TGTGCCAGCAAAGGCACGGGTCCTAACGAGCAGTACTTC; CDR3: CASKGTGPNEQYF
size: -; length: 14; D: TRBD2; J: TRBJ2-3; V: TRBV7-2; DNA: TGTGCCGCGAGGGGGACTAGCGGGGGCGATGCGCAGTATTTT; CDR3: CAARGTSGGDAQYF
size: -; length: 17; D: TRBD1; J: TRBJ1-4; V: TRBV28; DNA: TGTGCCAGCAGTCCCGACAGGGGAAGAGGCGGTGATGAAAAACTGTTTTTT; CDR3: CASSPDRGRGGDEKLFF
size: -; length: 13; D: -; J: TRBJ2-5; V: TRBV10-3; DNA: TGTGCCTCCGGGTTTTCTCTCCAAGAGACCCAGTACTTT; CDR3: CASGFSLQETQYF
size: once; length: 13; D: -; J: TRBJ2-3; V: TRBV2; DNA: TGTGCCAGCAGTGATCCGGGGCCAGATACGCAGTATTTT; CDR3: CASSDPGPDTQYF
size: -; length: 17; D: TRBD2; J: TRBJ2-5; V: TRBV5-1; DNA: TGCGCCAGCAGCCCCGGACTAGCGGGAGCGGGGCAAGAGACCCAGTACTTC; CDR3: CASSPGLAGAGQETQYF
size: -; length: 10; D: -; J: TRBJ2-1; V: TRBV29-1; DNA: TGCAGCGTTGAAGACCATGAGCAGTTCTTC; CDR3: CSVEDHEQFF
size: -; length: 15; D: TRBD2; J: TRBJ2-7; V: TRBV20-1; DNA: TGCAGTGCTAGGGTCTTAGGCGGGAGCTCCTACGAGCAGTACTTC; CDR3: CSARVLGGSSYEQYF
size: -; length: 14; D: -; J: TRBJ1-2; V: TRBV27; DNA: TGTGCCAGCAGTTTATCCGCAGGGAACTATGGCTACACCTTC; CDR3: CASSLSAGNYGYTF